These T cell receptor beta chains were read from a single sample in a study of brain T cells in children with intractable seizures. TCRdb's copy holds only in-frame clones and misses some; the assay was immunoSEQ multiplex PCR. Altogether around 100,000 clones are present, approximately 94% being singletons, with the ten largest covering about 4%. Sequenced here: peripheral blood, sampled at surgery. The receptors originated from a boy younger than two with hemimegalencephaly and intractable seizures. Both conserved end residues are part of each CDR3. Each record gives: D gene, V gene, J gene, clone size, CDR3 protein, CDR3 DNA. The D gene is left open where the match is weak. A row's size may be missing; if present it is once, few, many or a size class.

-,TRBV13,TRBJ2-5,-,CASSPGGSQETQYF,TGTGCCAGCAGCCCCGGCGGTTCCCAAGAGACCCAGTACTTC
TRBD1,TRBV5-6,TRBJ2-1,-,CASRPTGGSYNEQFF,TGTGCCAGCCGACCCACAGGGGGCTCCTACAATGAGCAGTTCTTC
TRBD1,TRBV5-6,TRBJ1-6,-,CASSYDRVSRSSYNSPLHF,TGTGCCAGCAGCTACGACAGGGTTAGCCGTAGCTCCTATAATTCACCCCTCCACTTT
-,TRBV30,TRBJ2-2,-,CAWSRSGTGELFF,TGTGCCTGGAGTCGCAGCGGGACCGGGGAGCTGTTTTTT
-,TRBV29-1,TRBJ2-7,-,CSVLRWGSYEQYF,TGCAGCGTTTTGAGGTGGGGGTCCTACGAGCAGTACTTC
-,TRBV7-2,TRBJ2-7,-,CASSTGPTYEQYF,TGTGCCAGCAGCACGGGACCGACCTACGAGCAGTACTTC
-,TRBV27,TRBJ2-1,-,CASSDWGVSYNEQFF,TGTGCCAGCAGCGACTGGGGGGTCTCCTACAATGAGCAGTTCTTC
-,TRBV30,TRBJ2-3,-,CAWSVDGDTQYF,TGTGCCTGGAGTGTAGATGGAGATACGCAGTATTTT
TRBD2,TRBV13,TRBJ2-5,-,CASSLLAGLGETQYF,TGTGCCAGCAGCCTCCTAGCGGGACTTGGAGAGACCCAGTACTTC
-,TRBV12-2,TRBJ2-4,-,CASRSPNRAKNIQYF,TGTGCAAGTCGCTCGCCCAACAGGGCCAAAAACATTCAGTACTTC
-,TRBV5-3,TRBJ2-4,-,CARSLARAKNIQYF,TGTGCCAGAAGCTTGGCGCGGGCCAAAAACATTCAGTACTTC
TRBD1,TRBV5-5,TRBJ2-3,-,CASSRPTGGRTDTQYF,TGTGCCAGCAGCCGACCGACAGGGGGAAGGACAGATACGCAGTATTTT
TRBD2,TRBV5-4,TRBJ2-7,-,CASSLYREAHEQYF,TGTGCCAGCAGCTTGTACCGGGAGGCCCACGAGCAGTACTTC
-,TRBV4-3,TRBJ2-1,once,CASSHHLLAPMRAPGRNEQFF,TGCGCCAGCAGCCACCACTTACTAGCTCCGATGAGGGCACCCGGCCGCAATGAGCAGTTCTTC
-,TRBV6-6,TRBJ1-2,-,CASSYSEGGYGYTF,TGTGCCAGCAGTTACTCTGAGGGGGGCTATGGCTACACCTTC
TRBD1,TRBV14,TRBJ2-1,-,CASSQEWDRLNEQFF,TGTGCCAGCAGCCAAGAGTGGGACAGGCTCAATGAGCAGTTCTTC
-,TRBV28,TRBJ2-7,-,CASNPEDGTRYEQYF,TGTGCCAGCAACCCCGAGGACGGGACCCGCTACGAGCAGTACTTC
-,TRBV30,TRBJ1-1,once,CAWSKGGNNGRWTEAFF,TGTGCCTGGAGCAAGGGGGGGAATAATGGTCGTTGGACTGAAGCTTTCTTT
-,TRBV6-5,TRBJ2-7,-,CASSYGLESYEQYF,TGTGCCAGCAGTTACGGCCTGGAGTCCTACGAGCAGTACTTC
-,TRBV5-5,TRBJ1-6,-,CASSARLGALNSPLHF,TGTGCCAGCAGCGCACGGCTGGGGGCCCTTAATTCACCCCTCCACTTT
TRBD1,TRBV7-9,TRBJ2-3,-,CASSSGTGGTDTQYF,TGTGCCAGCAGCTCCGGGACAGGGGGGACAGATACGCAGTATTTT
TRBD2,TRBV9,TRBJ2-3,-,CASSRGLAGAGDTQYF,TGTGCCAGCAGCCGGGGACTAGCGGGAGCAGGAGATACGCAGTATTTT
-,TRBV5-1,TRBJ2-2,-,CAGRTNTGELFF,TGCGCCGGGCGGACGAACACCGGGGAGCTGTTTTTT
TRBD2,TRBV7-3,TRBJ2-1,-,CASSPGLAGINEQFF,TGTGCCAGCAGCCCGGGACTAGCGGGTATCAATGAGCAGTTCTTC
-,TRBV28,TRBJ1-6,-,CASSLGVRSYNSPLHF,TGTGCCAGCAGTTTGGGAGTACGCTCCTATAATTCACCCCTCCACTTT
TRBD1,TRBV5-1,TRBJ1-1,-,CASSWDRVLTEAFF,TGCGCCAGCAGCTGGGACAGGGTCCTGACTGAAGCTTTCTTT
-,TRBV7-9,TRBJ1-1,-,CASSPEGTVNTEAFF,TGTGCCAGCAGCCCCGAAGGTACGGTTAACACTGAAGCTTTCTTT
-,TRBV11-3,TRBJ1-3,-,CASSLGPDSGPGNTIYF,TGTGCCAGCAGCTTAGGCCCCGACAGCGGCCCTGGAAACACCATATATTTT
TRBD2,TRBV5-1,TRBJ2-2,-,CASTGGSGELFF,TGCGCCAGCACGGGAGGGTCCGGGGAGCTGTTTTTT
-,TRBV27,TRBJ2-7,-,CASSLGVGAGEQYF,TGTGCCAGCAGTTTAGGTGTGGGGGCGGGCGAGCAGTACTTC
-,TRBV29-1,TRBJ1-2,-,CSVVVGGYTF,TGCAGCGTTGTAGTAGGCGGCTACACCTTC
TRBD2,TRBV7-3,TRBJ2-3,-,CASSSGSAGGGTQYF,TGTGCCAGCAGCTCCGGCTCCGCGGGAGGGGGTACGCAGTATTTT
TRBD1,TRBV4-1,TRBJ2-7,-,CASSQRTTGTGGYEQYF,TGCGCCAGCAGCCAGAGAACAACCGGGACAGGGGGCTACGAGCAGTACTTC
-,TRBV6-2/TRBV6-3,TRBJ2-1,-,CASSYFHGRGGEQFF,TGTGCCAGCAGTTACTTCCACGGAAGGGGAGGTGAGCAGTTCTTC
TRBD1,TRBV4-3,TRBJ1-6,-,CASSQDGTGRHF,TGCGCCAGCAGCCAAGACGGGACAGGGAGGCACTTT
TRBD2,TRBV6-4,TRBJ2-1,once,CASSDPQGLVGGGNEQFF,TGTGCCAGCAGTGACCCCCAAGGACTAGTGGGTGGGGGAAATGAGCAGTTCTTC
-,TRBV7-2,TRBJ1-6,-,CASSLGARGRGGTLHF,TGTGCCAGCAGCTTGGGCGCCCGAGGGCGCGGCGGCACCCTCCACTTT
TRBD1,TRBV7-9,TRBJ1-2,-,CASSLAGTAIGYTF,TGTGCCAGCAGCTTAGCCGGGACAGCTATTGGCTACACCTTC
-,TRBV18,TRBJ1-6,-,CASSLAATPNSPLHF,TGTGCCAGCTCACTAGCGGCCACTCCTAATTCACCCCTCCACTTT
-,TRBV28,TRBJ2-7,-,CASSLGGEQYF,TGTGCCAGCAGTTTAGGGGGCGAGCAGTACTTC
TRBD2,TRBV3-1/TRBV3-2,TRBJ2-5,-,CASSQAPGQGCLLAGGPVEETQYF,TGTGCCAGCAGCCAAGCCCCGGGACAGGGGTGTTTGCTAGCGGGAGGGCCGGTAGAAGAGACCCAGTACTTC
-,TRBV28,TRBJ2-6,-,CASSPGASGANVLTF,TGTGCCAGCAGTCCGGGGGCCTCTGGGGCCAACGTCCTGACTTTC
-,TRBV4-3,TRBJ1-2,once,CASSQDTIGRGPYGYTF,TGCGCCAGCAGCCAAGATACTATCGGCAGGGGCCCCTATGGCTACACCTTC
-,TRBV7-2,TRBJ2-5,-,CASSLEAVGQETQYF,TGTGCCAGCAGCTTAGAGGCAGTGGGCCAAGAGACCCAGTACTTC
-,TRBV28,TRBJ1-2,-,CASSLEGPVDGYTF,TGTGCCAGCAGTTTGGAGGGGCCCGTCGATGGCTACACCTTC
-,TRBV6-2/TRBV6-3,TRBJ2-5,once,CASSYSPETQYF,TGTGCCAGCAGTTACTCCCCAGAGACCCAGTACTTC
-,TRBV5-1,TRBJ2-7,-,CASSPTPGHFPEQYF,TGCGCCAGCAGCCCCACCCCGGGACATTTTCCCGAGCAGTACTTC
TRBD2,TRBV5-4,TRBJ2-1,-,CASSSPGAGGLNEQFF,TGTGCCAGCAGTTCCCCAGGAGCGGGAGGCCTCAATGAGCAGTTCTTC
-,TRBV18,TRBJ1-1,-,CASSPITQRNTEAFF,TGTGCCAGCTCACCCATCACACAGCGAAACACTGAAGCTTTCTTT
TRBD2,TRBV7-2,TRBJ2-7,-,CASSLALGLAGYEQYF,TGTGCCAGCAGCTTAGCGCTGGGACTAGCGGGTTACGAGCAGTACTTC
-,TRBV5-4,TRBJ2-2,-,CASSLRVGELFF,TGTGCCAGCAGCTTGAGGGTCGGGGAGCTGTTTTTT
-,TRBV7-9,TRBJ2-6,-,CASSLGFAGANVLTF,TGTGCCAGCAGCTTGGGGTTCGCTGGGGCCAACGTCCTGACTTTC
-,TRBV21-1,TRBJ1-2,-,CASSKVEAEGYTF,TGTGCCAGCAGCAAAGTGGAGGCCGAGGGCTACACCTTC
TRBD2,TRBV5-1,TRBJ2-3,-,CASSLGLAGTTDTQYF,TGCGCCAGCAGCTTGGGGCTAGCGGGAACCACAGATACGCAGTATTTT
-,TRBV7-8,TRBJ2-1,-,CASSLALGLLSSYNEQFF,TGTGCCAGCAGCTTAGCTCTCGGACTCCTGAGCTCCTACAATGAGCAGTTCTTC
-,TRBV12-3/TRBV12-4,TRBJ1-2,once,CASSLIPAYGYTF,TGTGCCAGCAGTTTAATCCCGGCCTATGGCTACACCTTC
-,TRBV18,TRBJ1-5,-,CASSPDSNQPQHF,TGTGCCAGCTCACCAGATAGCAATCAGCCCCAGCATTTT